The entry below describes one T cell receptor (beta chain). The repertoire was sequenced with immunoSEQ multiplex PCR; TCRdb's copy has only in-frame clones and lacks some. Of around 100,000 clones detected, 75% to 95% appear once; the ten largest clones hold 0.7% to 0.9%. The entry originates in a study of T cell changes during pregnancy in multiple sclerosis. V lost 8 bases and J lost 0; bases outside the gene matches: 6. The CDR3 runs to 14 residues. Germline CDR1 is SEHNR and CDR2 is FQNEAQ (reference sequence). The gene calls are TRBV7-9 and TRBJ2-7; 8 positions match TRBD1. The source is a female donor in good health, enrolled as a control in a pregnancy study. The sample here was peripheral blood, taken in the second trimester of pregnancy. The CDR3 here is CASQGARLSYEQYF. The CDR3, as DNA: TGTGCCAGCCAGGGGGCCCGCCTCTCCTACGAGCAGTACTTC.